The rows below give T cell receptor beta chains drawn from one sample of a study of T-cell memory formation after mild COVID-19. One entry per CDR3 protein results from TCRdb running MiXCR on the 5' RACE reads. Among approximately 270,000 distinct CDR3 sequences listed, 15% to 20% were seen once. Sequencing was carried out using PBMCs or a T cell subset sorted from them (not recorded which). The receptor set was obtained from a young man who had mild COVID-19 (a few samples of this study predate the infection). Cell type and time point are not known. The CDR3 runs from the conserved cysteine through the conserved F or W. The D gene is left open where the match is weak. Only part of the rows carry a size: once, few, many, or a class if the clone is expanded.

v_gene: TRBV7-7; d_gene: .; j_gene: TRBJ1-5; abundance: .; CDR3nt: TGTGCCAGCAGCGCAGGCTTTGATCAGCCCCAGCATTTT; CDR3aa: CASSAGFDQPQHF
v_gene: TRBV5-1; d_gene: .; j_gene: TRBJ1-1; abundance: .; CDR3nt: TGCGCCAGCAGCTTGGAAGCAGCAAGGGCCACTGAAGCTTTCTTT; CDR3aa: CASSLEAARATEAFF
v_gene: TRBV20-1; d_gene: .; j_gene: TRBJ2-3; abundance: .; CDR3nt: TGCAGTGCTAGAATTCCAGGCACAGATACGCAGTATTTT; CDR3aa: CSARIPGTDTQYF
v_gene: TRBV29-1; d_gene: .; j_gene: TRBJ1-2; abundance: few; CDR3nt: TGCAGCGTTGAAGGACTGAGCTATGGCTACACCTTC; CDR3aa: CSVEGLSYGYTF
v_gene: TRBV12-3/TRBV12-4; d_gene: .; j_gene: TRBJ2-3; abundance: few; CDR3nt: TGTGCCAGCAGTTTAGATGGGATGGCGGATACGCAGTATTTT; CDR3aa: CASSLDGMADTQYF
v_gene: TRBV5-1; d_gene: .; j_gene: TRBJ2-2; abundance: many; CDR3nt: TGCGCCAGCAGCTTGGTACTGTCGAACACCGGGGAGCTGTTTTTT; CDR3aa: CASSLVLSNTGELFF
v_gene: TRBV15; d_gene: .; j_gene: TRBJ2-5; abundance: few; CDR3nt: TGTGCCACCAGTACCGACAGATACCAAGAGACCCAGTACTTC; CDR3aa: CATSTDRYQETQYF
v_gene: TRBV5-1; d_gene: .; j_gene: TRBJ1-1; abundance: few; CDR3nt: TGCGCCAGCAGCCGGATGGCGGCAACTGAAGCTTTCTTT; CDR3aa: CASSRMAATEAFF
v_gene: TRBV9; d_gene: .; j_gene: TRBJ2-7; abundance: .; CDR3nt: TGTGCCAGCAGCGTAGGTTGGCTGGGGGAGTACGAGCAGTACTTC; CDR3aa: CASSVGWLGEYEQYF
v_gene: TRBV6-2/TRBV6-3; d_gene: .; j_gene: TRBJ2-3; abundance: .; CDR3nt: TGTGCCAGCAGTTACAGGGTTGATACGCAGTATTTT; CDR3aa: CASSYRVDTQYF
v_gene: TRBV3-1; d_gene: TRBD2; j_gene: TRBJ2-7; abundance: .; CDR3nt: TGTGCCAGCAGCCTTTGGACTAGCGGGGGCTACGAGCAGTACTTC; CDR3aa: CASSLWTSGGYEQYF
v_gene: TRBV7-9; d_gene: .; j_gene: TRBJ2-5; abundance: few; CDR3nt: TGTGCCAGCAGCTCTCCGACGACTATAACCGTCGAAGAGACCCAGTACTTC; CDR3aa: CASSSPTTITVEETQYF
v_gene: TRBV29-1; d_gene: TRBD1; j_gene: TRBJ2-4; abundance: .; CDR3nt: TGCAGCGCTGGGACAGGTGCGGACATTCAGTACTTC; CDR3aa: CSAGTGADIQYF
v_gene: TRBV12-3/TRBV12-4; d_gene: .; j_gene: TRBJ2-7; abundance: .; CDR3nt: TGTGCCAGCAGTTTATCGGTCGGTACCTACGAGCAGTACTTC; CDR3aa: CASSLSVGTYEQYF
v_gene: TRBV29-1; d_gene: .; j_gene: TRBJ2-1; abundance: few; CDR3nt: TGCAGCGTACGCAGGGACGGTGAGCAGTTCTTC; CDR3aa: CSVRRDGEQFF